Reported below is one TCR beta chain. The target antigen is unknown. V lost 5 bases, J lost 9 bases, and 20 bases lay in between. This CDR3 spans 15 amino acids. Germline CDR1 reads LGHNA; CDR2 reads YSLEER. This sample stems from a study of graft-versus-host responses after intestinal transplantation. Overall study: Multivisceral, liver-intestinal, or isolated intestinal grafts were transplanted into recipients.

Study-wide findings and caveats: In patients with graft-donor T cell macrochimerism, allograft graft-versus-host to host-versus-graft clonal ratios were high. Investigators detected GvH clones in recipient marrow, with some emerging earlier in ileum or blood.

Profiled with immunoSEQ multiplex PCR; TCRdb holds only in-frame clones, not every one. Counted here are some 62,000 clones, roughly nine tenths occurring once; the ten biggest clones make up less than 2%. This clonotype was obtained from a human donor who was the organ donor for an intestinal transplant. The chain couples TRBV4-3 to TRBJ2-1; D gene ambiguous. The starting material was unstimulated CD8+ T cells sorted from spleen or lymph node cells, obtained before transplant. The CDR3 nucleotides read TGCGCCAGCAGCGTTGCCCCCAAGTTGTTCGGTGAGCAGTTCTTC. This sequence encodes CASSVAPKLFGEQFF.